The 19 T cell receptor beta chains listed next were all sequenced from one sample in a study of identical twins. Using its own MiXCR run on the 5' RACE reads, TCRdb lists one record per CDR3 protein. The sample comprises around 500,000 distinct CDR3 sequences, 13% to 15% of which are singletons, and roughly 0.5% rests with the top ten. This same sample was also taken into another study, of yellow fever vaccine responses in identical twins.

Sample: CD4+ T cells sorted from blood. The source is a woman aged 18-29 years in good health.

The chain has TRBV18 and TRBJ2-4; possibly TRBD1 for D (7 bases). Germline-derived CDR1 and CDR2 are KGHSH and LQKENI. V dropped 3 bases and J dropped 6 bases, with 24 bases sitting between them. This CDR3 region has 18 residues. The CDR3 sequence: CASSPLPLGGGAGNIQYF. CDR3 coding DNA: TGTGCCAGCTCACCCCTTCCCCTAGGGGGCGGAGCGGGAAACATTCAGTACTTC.

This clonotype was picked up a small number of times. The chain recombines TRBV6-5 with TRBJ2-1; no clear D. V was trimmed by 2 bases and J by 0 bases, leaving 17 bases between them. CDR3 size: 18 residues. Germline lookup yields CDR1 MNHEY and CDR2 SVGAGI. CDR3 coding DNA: TGTGCCAGCAGTTACGTCTTCCCTACGGCCAGCTCCTACAATGAGCAGTTCTTC. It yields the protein CASSYVFPTASSYNEQFF.

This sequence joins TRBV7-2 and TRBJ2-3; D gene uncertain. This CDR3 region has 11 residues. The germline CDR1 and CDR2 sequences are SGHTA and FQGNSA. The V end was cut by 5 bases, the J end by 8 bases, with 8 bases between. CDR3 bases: TGTGCCAGCAGCCACCCTTCTACGCAGTATTTT. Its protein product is CASSHPSTQYF.

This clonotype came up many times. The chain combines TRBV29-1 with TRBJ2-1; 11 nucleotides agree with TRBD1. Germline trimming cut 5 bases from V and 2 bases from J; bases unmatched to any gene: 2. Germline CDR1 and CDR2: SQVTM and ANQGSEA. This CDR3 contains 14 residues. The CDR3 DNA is TGCAGCGTTCGGGACAGGGGGACCTACAATGAGCAGTTCTTC. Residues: CSVRDRGTYNEQFF.

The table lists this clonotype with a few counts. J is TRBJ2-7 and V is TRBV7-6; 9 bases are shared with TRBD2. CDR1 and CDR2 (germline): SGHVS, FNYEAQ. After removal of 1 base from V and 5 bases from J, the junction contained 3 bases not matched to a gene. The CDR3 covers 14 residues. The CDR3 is CASSLVAGENEQYF. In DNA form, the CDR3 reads TGTGCCAGCAGCTTAGTAGCGGGAGAAAACGAGCAGTACTTC.

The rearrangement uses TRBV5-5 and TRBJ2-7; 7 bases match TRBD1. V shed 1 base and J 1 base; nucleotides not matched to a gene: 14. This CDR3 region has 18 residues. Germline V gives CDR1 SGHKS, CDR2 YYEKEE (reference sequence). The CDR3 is CASSLSPDPGQRSYEQYF. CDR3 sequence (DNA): TGTGCCAGCAGCTTGAGTCCCGACCCGGGACAGCGGTCCTACGAGCAGTACTTC.

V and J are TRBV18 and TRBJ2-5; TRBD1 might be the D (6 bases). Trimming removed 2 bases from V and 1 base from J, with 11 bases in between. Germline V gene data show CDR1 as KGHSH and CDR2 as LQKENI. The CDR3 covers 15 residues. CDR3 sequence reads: CASSPYQDSQETQYF. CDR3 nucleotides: TGTGCCAGCTCACCATATCAGGACAGCCAAGAGACCCAGTACTTC.

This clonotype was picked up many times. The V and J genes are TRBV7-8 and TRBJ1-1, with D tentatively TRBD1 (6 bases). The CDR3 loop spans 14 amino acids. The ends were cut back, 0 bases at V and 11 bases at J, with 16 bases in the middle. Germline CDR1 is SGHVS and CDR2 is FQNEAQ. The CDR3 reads CASSLAEGGSLAFF. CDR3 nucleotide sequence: TGTGCCAGCAGCTTAGCGGAAGGGGGGAGTTTGGCTTTCTTT.

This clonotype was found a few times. CDR3 in amino acids: CASSFRGTTDTQYF. The CDR3 coding sequence is TGTGCCAGCAGTTTCAGGGGGACCACAGATACGCAGTATTTT. The chain carries TRBV27 and TRBJ2-3; TRBD1 matches 7 bases. CDR1 and CDR2 (germline): MNHEY, SMNVEV (reference sequence). V shed 3 bases, J shed 2 bases, and the junction held 2 bases outside the gene matches. The CDR3 is 14 residues long.

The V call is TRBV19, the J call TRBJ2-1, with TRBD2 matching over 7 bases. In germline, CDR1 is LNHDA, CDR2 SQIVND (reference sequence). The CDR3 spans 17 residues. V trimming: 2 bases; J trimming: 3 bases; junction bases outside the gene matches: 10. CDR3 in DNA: TGTGCCAGTAGTATAAGAGGGAAAGCGGGGCTCTACAATGAGCAGTTCTTC. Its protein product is CASSIRGKAGLYNEQFF.

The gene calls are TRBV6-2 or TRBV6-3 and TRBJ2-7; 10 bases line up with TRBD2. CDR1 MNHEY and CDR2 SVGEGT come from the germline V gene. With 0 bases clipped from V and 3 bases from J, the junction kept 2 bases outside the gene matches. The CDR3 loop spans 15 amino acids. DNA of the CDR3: TGTGCCAGCAGTTACTCAGGACTAGCGGACTACGAGCAGTACTTC. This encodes CASSYSGLADYEQYF.

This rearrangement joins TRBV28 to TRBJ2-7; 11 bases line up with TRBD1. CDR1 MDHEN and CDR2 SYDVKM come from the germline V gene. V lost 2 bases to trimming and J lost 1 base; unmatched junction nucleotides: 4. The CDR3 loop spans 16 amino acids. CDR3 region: CASSLPGQGVSYEQYF. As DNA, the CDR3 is TGTGCCAGCAGTTTACCGGGACAGGGGGTATCCTACGAGCAGTACTTC.

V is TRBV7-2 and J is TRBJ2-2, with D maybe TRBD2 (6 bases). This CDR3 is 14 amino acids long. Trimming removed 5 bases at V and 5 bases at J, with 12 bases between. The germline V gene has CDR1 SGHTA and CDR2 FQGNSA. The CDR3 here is CASSPGGWTGELFF. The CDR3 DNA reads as TGTGCCAGCAGCCCCGGGGGTTGGACCGGGGAGCTGTTTTTT.

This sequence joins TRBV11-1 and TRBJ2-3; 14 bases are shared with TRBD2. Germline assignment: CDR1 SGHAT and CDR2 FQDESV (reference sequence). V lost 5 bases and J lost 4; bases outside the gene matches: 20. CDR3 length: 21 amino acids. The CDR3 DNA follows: TGTGCCAGCAGCCCTAGGACTAGCGGGGGGAGTAGGAGGCGGATTTCAGATACGCAGTATTTT. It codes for CASSPRTSGGSRRRISDTQYF.

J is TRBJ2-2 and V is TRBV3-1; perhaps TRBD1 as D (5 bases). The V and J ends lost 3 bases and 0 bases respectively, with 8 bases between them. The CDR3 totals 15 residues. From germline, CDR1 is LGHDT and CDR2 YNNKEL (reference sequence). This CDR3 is CASSHLQANTGELFF. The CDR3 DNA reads TGTGCCAGCAGCCACTTACAGGCGAACACCGGGGAGCTGTTTTTT.

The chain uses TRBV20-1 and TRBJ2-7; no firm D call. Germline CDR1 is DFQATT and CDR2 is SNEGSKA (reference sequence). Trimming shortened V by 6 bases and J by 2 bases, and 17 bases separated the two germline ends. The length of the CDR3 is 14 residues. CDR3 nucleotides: TGCAGTGCGTTGAATGGCGCGCGACCCTACGAGCAGTACTTC. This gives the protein CSALNGARPYEQYF.

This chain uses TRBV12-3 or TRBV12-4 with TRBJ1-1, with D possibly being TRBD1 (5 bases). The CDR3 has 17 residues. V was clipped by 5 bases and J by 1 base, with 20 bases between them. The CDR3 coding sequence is TGTGCCAGCAGTGTTTTCGGGACGGCGAAGGGGAACACTGAAGCTTTCTTT. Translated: CASSVFGTAKGNTEAFF.

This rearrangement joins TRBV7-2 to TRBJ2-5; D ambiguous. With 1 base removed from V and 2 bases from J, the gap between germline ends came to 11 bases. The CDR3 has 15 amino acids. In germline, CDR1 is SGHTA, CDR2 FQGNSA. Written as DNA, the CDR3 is TGTGCCAGCAGCTTAGAGGGCGGCCCACAAGAGACCCAGTACTTC. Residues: CASSLEGGPQETQYF. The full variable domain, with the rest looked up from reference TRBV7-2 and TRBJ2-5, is GAGVSQSPSNKVTEKGKDVELRCDPISGHTALYWYRQSLGQGLEFLIYFQGNSAPDKSGLPSDRFSAERTGGSVSTLTIQRTQQEDSAVYLCASSLEGGPQETQYFGPGTRLLVL.

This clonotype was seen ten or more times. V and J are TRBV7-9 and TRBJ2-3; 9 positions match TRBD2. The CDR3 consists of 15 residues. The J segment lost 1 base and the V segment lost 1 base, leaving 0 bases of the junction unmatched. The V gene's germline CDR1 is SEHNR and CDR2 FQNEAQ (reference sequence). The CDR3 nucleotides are TGTGCCAGCAGCTTAGGGACTAGCGGCACAGATACGCAGTATTTT. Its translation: CASSLGTSGTDTQYF.